The 32 T cell receptor beta chains listed next were all sequenced from one sample in a study of T cell responses to AZD1222 COVID-19 vaccine. Clones were read by immunoSEQ multiplex PCR, and TCRdb kept only the in-frame ones, dropping some. This table holds around 140,000 clones, about 90% found once. The source material was peripheral blood, sampled 28 days after the second dose of the MenACWY control vaccine. Receptor source: an adult who received the MenACWY meningococcal vaccine as a control.

In its sample, this clone was seen a few times. V is TRBV3-1 (or the pseudogene TRBV3-2) and J is TRBJ1-5; D remains ambiguous. Trimming removed 2 bases from V and 3 bases from J, with 5 bases in between. Germline CDR1 reads LGHDT; CDR2 reads YNNKEL (reference sequence). CDR3 length equals 13 residues. The CDR3 region has the DNA TGTGCCAGCAGCCAACAGATCAATCAGCCCCAGCATTTT. The encoded protein is CASSQQINQPQHF.

V usage is TRBV2 and J usage is TRBJ1-1; D not resolved. CDR3 length: 13 amino acids. CDR1 SNHLY and CDR2 FYNNEI come from the germline V gene. V lost 1 base, J lost 6 bases, and 9 bases lay in between. The CDR3 DNA sequence: TGTGCCAGCAGTGAAGGAGCCAGGCCTGAAGCTTTCTTT. This codes for CASSEGARPEAFF.

This rearrangement joins TRBV18 to TRBJ2-5, with D possibly being TRBD1 (6 bases). Deletions cut 6 bases from V and 4 bases from J, with 15 bases between. This CDR3 is 14 amino acids long. The germline CDR1 and CDR2 sequences are KGHSH and LQKENI. The CDR3 spells CASSPTGKVETQYF. CDR3 nucleotide sequence: TGTGCCAGCTCCCCGACAGGAAAGGTAGAGACCCAGTACTTC.

V is TRBV7-8 and J is TRBJ2-2, with D possibly TRBD2 on 6 matching bases. V was clipped by 3 bases and J by 4 bases, with 12 bases between them. This CDR3 is built from 15 residues. The germline V gene has CDR1 SGHVS and CDR2 FQNEAQ. CDR3 protein: CASSLRLGSTGELFF. In nucleotides, the CDR3 is TGTGCCAGCAGCTTGCGACTAGGTAGCACCGGGGAGCTGTTTTTT. The complete variable domain, with remaining parts taken from reference TRBV7-8 and TRBJ2-2, reads GAGVSQSPRYKVAKRGQDVALRCDPISGHVSLFWYQQALGQGPEFLTYFQNEAQLDKSGLPSDRFFAERPEGSVSTLKIQRTQQEDSAVYLCASSLRLGSTGELFFGEGSRLTVL.

This clone has a handful of counts. This rearrangement joins TRBV28 to TRBJ2-5, with 7 bases lining up with TRBD2. CDR1 and CDR2 from the germline V gene are MDHEN and SYDVKM. The CDR3 spans 16 residues. Losses at the gene ends were 2 bases for V and 2 bases for J; bases not matched to a gene: 8. CDR3 bases: TGTGCCAGCAGTTTAGCCCCGGGGGGTGGGCAAGAGACCCAGTACTTC. Protein product: CASSLAPGGGQETQYF.

This rearrangement joins TRBV5-6 to TRBJ2-3, with TRBD2 matching over 9 bases. With 3 bases clipped from V and 2 bases from J, the junction kept 10 bases outside the gene matches. The CDR3 runs 17 residues. From germline, CDR1 is SGHDT and CDR2 YYEEEE. CDR3 residues: CASSYRRVAGDTDTQYF. For the CDR3, the DNA is TGTGCCAGCAGCTATCGAAGGGTAGCGGGAGACACAGATACGCAGTATTTT.

The chain joins TRBV6-5 to TRBJ1-1, with D uncertain. Germline V gene sequence: CDR1 MNHEY, CDR2 SVGAGI. The CDR3 spans 14 residues. V was clipped by 6 bases and J by 0 bases, with 11 bases between them. The CDR3 sequence is CASSNGLMNTEAFF. The DNA for the CDR3 is TGTGCCAGCAGCAACGGACTGATGAACACTGAAGCTTTCTTT.

V gene TRBV11-1 combines with J gene TRBJ1-1; TRBD1 might be the D (6 bases). Deletions cut 4 bases from V and 1 base from J, with 10 bases between. The V gene's germline CDR1 is SGHAT and CDR2 FQDESV (reference sequence). The CDR3 loop spans 14 amino acids. The CDR3 DNA follows: TGTGCCAGCAGCTACCGGGGGCAGAACACTGAAGCTTTCTTT. Translating it yields CASSYRGQNTEAFF.

V and J are TRBV19 and TRBJ1-1; D is unresolved. This CDR3 contains 13 residues. Germline V gene lookup returns CDR1 LNHDA and CDR2 SQIVND (reference sequence). V lost 0 bases, J lost 3 bases, and 5 bases lay in between. CDR3 bases: TGTGCCAGTAGTATAGACAGCGACACTGAAGCTTTCTTT. Translated, it gives CASSIDSDTEAFF.

The chain carries TRBV28 and TRBJ1-3, with D hard to call. Germline-derived CDR1 and CDR2 are MDHEN and SYDVKM. This CDR3 region has 11 residues. V lost 4 bases, J lost 3 bases, and 1 base lay in between. The CDR3 loop is CASSYGNTIYF. In DNA, the CDR3 is TGTGCCAGCAGTTATGGAAACACCATATATTTT.

In its sample, this clone was seen a few times. This chain uses TRBV1 with TRBJ2-3; TRBD1 is the table's D call, not checked against the DNA. TRBV1 is listed as a pseudogene. CDR3 length equals 15 residues. CDR3 sequence reads: CTSSQDLDNTDTQYF. The CDR3 bases are TGCACCAGCAGCCAAGATCTCGACAACACAGATACGCAGTATTTT.

This clone was observed once. The chain is built from TRBV2 and TRBJ1-2; no reliable D call. Per the germline V gene, CDR1 is SNHLY and CDR2 is FYNNEI. V was shortened by 4 bases and J by 8 bases, with 17 bases between the two germline ends. CDR3 length: 14 residues. The CDR3 DNA reads TGTGCCAGCAGTGTACATGGAACCTTATGGGGCTACACCTTC. Translated, it gives CASSVHGTLWGYTF.

J is TRBJ1-1 and V is TRBV5-5; 7 bases align to TRBD1. Germline CDR1 and CDR2: SGHKS and YYEKEE (reference sequence). This CDR3 region has 14 residues. With 6 bases clipped from V and 2 bases from J, the junction kept 7 bases outside the gene matches. The CDR3 nucleotides read TGTGCCAGCAACCAACAGGGGACAAACACTGAAGCTTTCTTT. This codes for CASNQQGTNTEAFF.

The genes are TRBV27 and TRBJ2-7; the D gene is possibly TRBD1 (6 bases). V lost 8 bases, J lost 3 bases, and 14 bases lay in between. The germline CDR1 and CDR2 sequences are MNHEY and SMNVEV (reference sequence). The CDR3 has 13 amino acids. CDR3 in DNA: TGTGCCAGCCGCTTAGTGGACAGCTACGAGCAGTACTTC. It yields the protein CASRLVDSYEQYF.

The chain is built from TRBV6-5 and TRBJ1-1, with no clear D. Trimming left V 2 bases short and J 3 bases short, with 7 bases between. CDR1 and CDR2 (germline): MNHEY, SVGAGI. The CDR3 has 13 residues. CDR3 sequence reads: CASSYERDTEAFF. The DNA for the CDR3 is TGTGCCAGCAGTTACGAGAGGGACACTGAAGCTTTCTTT.

This chain joins TRBV28 and TRBJ2-7, with 7 bases that match TRBD2. Germline lookup yields CDR1 MDHEN and CDR2 SYDVKM. The CDR3 is made up of 14 amino acids. Losses at the gene ends were 6 bases for V and 0 bases for J; bases not matched to a gene: 5. The DNA of the CDR3 is TGTGCCAGCAGATCGGGACTACACTCCTACGAGCAGTACTTC. Translating gives CASRSGLHSYEQYF.

The V gene is TRBV7-2, the J gene TRBJ2-7; maybe TRBD1 (5 bases). This CDR3 comprises 15 residues. Looked up from germline, CDR1 is SGHTA and CDR2 is FQGNSA. The V end was cut by 5 bases, the J end by 2 bases, with 16 bases between. The CDR3 DNA sequence: TGTGCCAGCAGCCCGCGTTGGGGCCTTACCTACGAGCAGTACTTC. This codes for CASSPRWGLTYEQYF.

The chain is built from TRBV28 and TRBJ1-1; D is undetermined. This CDR3 has 14 amino acids. The ends were cut back, 3 bases at V and 5 bases at J, with 13 bases in the middle. Germline V gives CDR1 MDHEN, CDR2 SYDVKM. Here the CDR3 reads CASSFIGRRTEAFF. CDR3 sequence (DNA): TGTGCCAGCAGTTTTATTGGTAGGAGAACTGAAGCTTTCTTT.

The J gene is TRBJ1-4, the V gene TRBV4-3, with D possibly matching TRBD1 (6 bases). V was clipped by 3 bases and J by 8 bases, with 22 bases between them. The CDR3 spans 17 residues. CDR1 is LGHNA and CDR2 is YSLEER in the germline V gene. The CDR3 reads CASSQNGPGGGSEKLFF. Written as DNA, the CDR3 is TGCGCCAGCAGCCAGAACGGACCGGGGGGCGGGAGCGAAAAACTGTTTTTT.

The CDR3 DNA follows: TGCGCCAGCAGCCAAGATGGGGGTGTAGAAGCTTTCTTT. Its protein is CASSQDGGVEAFF. The gene calls are TRBV4-1 and TRBJ1-1; D perhaps matches TRBD1 (5 bases). Trimming cost V 0 bases and J 8 bases, with 10 bases left between them. The CDR3 contains 13 residues. CDR1 and CDR2 from the germline V gene are MGHRA and YSYEKL.

This chain uses TRBV11-2 with TRBJ2-5; D not certain. The CDR3 has 14 amino acids. Germline assignment: CDR1 SGHAT and CDR2 FQNNGV. V was shortened by 0 bases and J by 4 bases, with 9 bases between the two germline ends. CDR3 bases: TGTGCCAGCAGCTTAGATGGTTTGGGAGAGACCCAGTACTTC. It specifies CASSLDGLGETQYF.

The chain combines TRBV2 with TRBJ1-2; 7 bases line up with TRBD1. This CDR3 spans 14 amino acids. The germline gives CDR1 SNHLY, CDR2 FYNNEI. V shed 4 bases, J shed 8 bases, and the junction held 10 bases outside the gene matches. The DNA of the CDR3 is TGTGCCAGCAGTGCCAACCGGGGACAGTCCGGCTACACCTTC. Its translation is CASSANRGQSGYTF.

The CDR3 DNA reads TGTGCCAGCAGCTCCCCACTAGGACATGAGCAGTTCTTC. It is translated as CASSSPLGHEQFF. The V gene is TRBV12-3 or TRBV12-4, the J gene TRBJ2-1, with TRBD2 as a possible D gene (5 bases). This CDR3 has 13 residues. Trimming cost V 6 bases and J 8 bases, with 14 bases left between them.

The J gene is TRBJ1-2, the V gene TRBV7-9; 10 nucleotides agree with TRBD1. V lost 5 bases to trimming and J lost 2 bases; unmatched junction nucleotides: 5. Germline lookup yields CDR1 SEHNR and CDR2 FQNEAQ (reference sequence). CDR3 size: 15 residues. The CDR3 DNA is TGTGCCAGCAGCCCTAGGGACAGGGGAAACTATGGCTACACCTTC. It codes for CASSPRDRGNYGYTF.

The chain combines TRBV3-1 (or the pseudogene TRBV3-2) with TRBJ2-7; 11 bases align to TRBD2. Germline V gene sequence: CDR1 LGHDT, CDR2 YNNKEL (reference sequence). With 5 bases clipped from V and 7 bases from J, the junction kept 1 base outside the gene matches. The CDR3 loop spans 12 amino acids. The CDR3 DNA reads TGTGCCAGCAGCATAGCGGGGGGGGAGCAGTACTTC. It translates to CASSIAGGEQYF.

V gene TRBV19 combines with J gene TRBJ1-5; D is perhaps TRBD1 (5 bases). This CDR3 is 17 amino acids long. The V and J ends lost 1 base and 0 bases respectively, with 13 bases between them. The germline gives CDR1 LNHDA, CDR2 SQIVND (reference sequence). CDR3 coding DNA: TGTGCCAGTAGTATAGTCGGGGCAGCCCCTAGCAATCAGCCCCAGCATTTT. It specifies CASSIVGAAPSNQPQHF.

J is TRBJ2-5 and V is TRBV2, with 8 bases matching TRBD1. The CDR3 has 14 residues. V shed 4 bases and J 1 base; nucleotides not matched to a gene: 2. Germline V gives CDR1 SNHLY, CDR2 FYNNEI. CDR3 in amino acids: CASSADRGQETQYF. CDR3 in DNA: TGTGCCAGCAGTGCAGACAGGGGCCAAGAGACCCAGTACTTC.

The chain links TRBV6-2 or TRBV6-3 to TRBJ1-1, with 12 bases fitting TRBD1. The CDR3 extends over 18 amino acids. Germline CDR1 MNHEY, CDR2 SVGEGT. The junction had 9 bases not matched to a gene; V was cut back by 1 base and J by 3 bases. The CDR3 coding sequence is TGTGCCAGCAGTTACTTGGGACAGGGGGCCTTCCGGGACACTGAAGCTTTCTTT. Its protein product is CASSYLGQGAFRDTEAFF.

This clone was seen only once. The chain uses TRBV6-2 or TRBV6-3 and TRBJ1-4; perhaps TRBD1 as D (5 bases). The CDR3 extends over 15 amino acids. CDR1 is MNHEY, CDR2 SVGEGT, per germline. V lost 5 bases to trimming and J lost 1 base, with 11 bases between them. The CDR3 spells CASSPWGRTNEKLFF. CDR3 nucleotides: TGTGCCAGCAGTCCCTGGGGGAGAACTAATGAAAAACTGTTTTTT.

The J gene is TRBJ2-2, the V gene TRBV19, with D unresolved. In germline, CDR1 is LNHDA, CDR2 SQIVND (reference sequence). The CDR3 spans 14 residues. The germline V and J ends were trimmed by 0 bases and 4 bases, with 6 bases remaining between them. The CDR3 is CASSIDVTTGELFF. Here the CDR3 DNA reads TGTGCCAGTAGTATAGATGTTACCACCGGGGAGCTGTTTTTT.

The chain recombines TRBV7-9 with TRBJ2-3; a possible D gene is TRBD2 (5 bases). Germline V gene sequence: CDR1 SEHNR, CDR2 FQNEAQ (reference sequence). V shed 8 bases and J shed 0 bases, with 9 bases lying between them. This CDR3 region has 13 residues. The CDR3 reads CASGLASTDTQYF. The CDR3 region has the DNA TGTGCCAGCGGACTCGCCAGCACAGATACGCAGTATTTT.

V is TRBV19 and J is TRBJ2-3; D may be TRBD2 (5 bases). Looked up from germline, CDR1 is LNHDA and CDR2 is SQIVND (reference sequence). V shed 10 bases and J shed 0 bases, with 20 bases lying between them. The CDR3 is 16 amino acids. The chain's CDR3 is CATHGIDSSSTDTQYF. The CDR3 DNA reads TGTGCCACCCACGGGATAGACTCGTCTAGCACAGATACGCAGTATTTT.